Listed here are 22 T cell receptor beta chains from one sample, sequenced in a study of Graves' ophthalmopathy and Graves' hyperthyroidism. The authors amplified TCR beta CDR3 regions, and they did so from RNA transcripts for repertoire sequencing. HTBI primers served in a first-round RT-PCR, which a second-round multiplex PCR followed. Via MiXCR, TCRdb re-called the multiplex PCR reads, giving one row per CDR3 protein. The table shows 150,000 to 200,000 distinct CDR3 sequences, with 30% to 45% occurring only once. The sample consisted of peripheral blood. These receptors were obtained from a woman aged 40 to 50 with Graves' ophthalmopathy.

This clonotype was found many times. CDR3 loop: CASSLQASNEQFF. The CDR3 DNA is TGTGCCAGCAGCCTCCAAGCTAGTAATGAGCAGTTCTTC. V usage is TRBV7-6 and J usage is TRBJ2-1; D unclear. The CDR3 is made up of 13 amino acids. The ends were cut back, 5 bases at V and 7 bases at J, with 12 bases in the middle. Germline V gives CDR1 SGHVS, CDR2 FNYEAQ.

At least ten counts were recorded for this clonotype. The chain combines TRBV12-3 or TRBV12-4 with TRBJ1-2; D not certain. Deletions cut 6 bases from V and 6 bases from J, with 17 bases between. The CDR3 consists of 14 residues. The CDR3 spells CASRAPFREDGYTF. CDR3 bases: TGTGCCAGCAGGGCTCCGTTTCGGGAAGATGGCTACACCTTC.

This chain connects TRBV12-3 or TRBV12-4 to TRBJ2-5, with 11 bases identical to TRBD2. The CDR3 extends over 13 amino acids. J gave up 7 bases and V 6 bases, and 4 bases lay outside the gene matches. The CDR3 coding sequence is TGTGCCAGCAGAACTAGCGGGAGTGGGACCCAGTACTTC. This encodes CASRTSGSGTQYF.

This clonotype was recorded many times. The chain employs TRBV19 and TRBJ1-4; D not certain. Looked up from germline, CDR1 is LNHDA and CDR2 is SQIVND (reference sequence). The CDR3 extends over 14 amino acids. The ends were cut back, 7 bases at V and 0 bases at J, with 9 bases in the middle. Written as DNA, the CDR3 is TGTGCCAGTAAGGCAGGCGCAACTAATGAAAAACTGTTTTTT. Its protein product is CASKAGATNEKLFF. Full variable domain (missing parts from reference TRBV19 and TRBJ1-4): DGGITQSPKYLFRKEGQNVTLSCEQNLNHDAMYWYRQDPGQGLRLIYYSQIVNDFQKGDIAEGYSVSREKKESFPLTVTSAQKNPTAFYLCASKAGATNEKLFFGSGTQLSVL.

This clonotype was counted at least ten times. The CDR3: CSVEDGRRTGELFF. CDR3 DNA sequence: TGCAGCGTTGAAGACGGTAGGCGAACCGGGGAGCTGTTTTTT. The chain carries TRBV29-1 and TRBJ2-2; D is unresolved. The CDR3 extends over 14 amino acids. V lost 0 bases, J lost 5 bases, and 10 bases lay in between. Looked up from germline, CDR1 is SQVTM and CDR2 is ANQGSEA.

Many counts were recorded for this clonotype. The J gene is TRBJ2-7, the V gene TRBV13; 7 positions agree with TRBD2. V lost 4 bases and J lost 9; bases outside the gene matches: 6. In germline, CDR1 is PRHDT, CDR2 FYEKMQ (reference sequence). There are 12 residues in the CDR3. The CDR3 DNA reads as TGTGCCAGCAGCTCGCCGGGGGGATGGCAGTACTTC. Encoded protein: CASSSPGGWQYF.

The chain carries TRBV11-2 and TRBJ2-5; 13 bases align to TRBD2. The CDR3 totals 20 residues. Per germline, CDR1 SGHAT and CDR2 FQNNGV. The V gene end was trimmed by 8 bases and the J gene end by 1 base; junction bases not matched to a gene: 19. The CDR3 DNA reads as TGTGCCAGCGGAGGATGGTTCGTGCGCGGGACTAGCGGGATCCAAGAGACCCAGTACTTC. Its translation: CASGGWFVRGTSGIQETQYF.

This clonotype was seen ten or more times. The chain carries TRBV19 and TRBJ2-7; 8 bases line up with TRBD2. Germline V gene data show CDR1 as LNHDA and CDR2 as SQIVND (reference sequence). CDR3 length: 14 amino acids. V shed 4 bases, J shed 3 bases, and the junction held 5 bases outside the gene matches. The CDR3 here is CASSTQRGYYEQYF. The CDR3 coding sequence is TGTGCCAGTAGTACCCAGCGGGGGTACTACGAGCAGTACTTC.

This clonotype has a count of ten or more. The rearrangement uses TRBV12-3 or TRBV12-4 and TRBJ1-5; D unresolved. There are 13 residues in the CDR3. V was trimmed by 2 bases and J by 5 bases, leaving 7 bases between them. This CDR3 reads CASSLQRYQPQHF. In DNA form, the CDR3 reads TGTGCCAGCAGTTTACAAAGATATCAGCCCCAGCATTTT.

The chain has TRBV15 and TRBJ1-1; the D is unclear. Trimming took 4 bases from V and 4 from J, leaving 10 bases between them. CDR1 LNHNV and CDR2 YYDKDF come from the germline V gene (reference sequence). The length of the CDR3 is 13 residues. The CDR3 here is CATSTYPGTEAFF. In DNA, the CDR3 is TGTGCCACCAGCACCTACCCGGGCACTGAAGCTTTCTTT.

This clonotype was detected ten times or more. This chain uses TRBV2 with TRBJ2-5, with a weak D call TRBD2 (6 bases). Germline CDR1 reads SNHLY; CDR2 reads FYNNEI. The length of the CDR3 is 13 residues. With 4 bases removed from V and 5 bases from J, the gap between germline ends came to 11 bases. DNA of the CDR3: TGTGCCAGCAGTGGTAGGGGAGGTGAGACCCAGTACTTC. Translated: CASSGRGGETQYF.

This clonotype has only one observation. V gene TRBV5-1 combines with J gene TRBJ2-5; TRBD1 agrees at 8 bases. The germline CDR1 and CDR2 sequences are SGHRS and YFSETQ. After removal of 0 bases from V and 0 bases from J, the junction contained 4 bases not matched to a gene. The CDR3 is made up of 16 amino acids. The CDR3 sequence is CASSLVGTGYQETQYF. The CDR3 DNA reads as TGCGCCAGCAGCTTGGTGGGGACAGGTTACCAAGAGACCCAGTACTTC.

Many counts were recorded for this clonotype. A read error may explain this, as a much larger clone is one base away. The CDR3 nucleotides are TGTGCCGGCAGCGCCGAGGGGAGGGGAGAGACCCAGTACTTC. Translation gives CAGSAEGRGETQYF. The rearrangement links TRBV5-4 to TRBJ2-5; 7 bases map to TRBD2. Per germline, CDR1 SGHNT and CDR2 YYREEE (reference sequence). CDR3 length: 14 amino acids.

Many counts were recorded for this clonotype. V is TRBV6-5 and J is TRBJ1-2; D ambiguous. Trimming removed 8 bases at V and 4 bases at J, with 14 bases between. The CDR3 totals 13 residues. Germline V gives CDR1 MNHEY, CDR2 SVGAGI. The chain's CDR3 is CASGLREGYGYTF. The DNA for the CDR3 is TGTGCCAGCGGTTTACGGGAGGGCTATGGCTACACCTTC.

This clonotype was counted only a few times. The chain combines TRBV7-6 with TRBJ2-5, with D possibly matching TRBD2 (6 bases). V gave up 3 bases and J gave up 5 bases, with 13 bases separating them. The CDR3 spans 14 residues. Germline assignment: CDR1 SGHVS and CDR2 FNYEAQ. CDR3 region: CASSFGGTLETQYF. CDR3 nucleotide sequence: TGTGCCAGCAGCTTCGGCGGGACCCTGGAGACCCAGTACTTC.

This clonotype was seen repeatedly, ten times or more. This chain joins TRBV13 and TRBJ2-7; a weak D match, TRBD2 (6 bases). CDR3 length: 15 amino acids. Germline V gene lookup returns CDR1 PRHDT and CDR2 FYEKMQ (reference sequence). V lost 5 bases to trimming and J lost 2 bases, with 16 bases between them. CDR3 region: CASSPGGAGTYEQYF. CDR3 coding DNA: TGTGCCAGCAGCCCCGGCGGTGCGGGGACCTACGAGCAGTACTTC.

J is TRBJ2-7 and V is TRBV27; 15 bases are a match to TRBD2. V was pared by 6 bases and J by 1 base, with 4 bases of the junction left unmatched. This CDR3 has 16 residues. Germline V gene sequence: CDR1 MNHEY, CDR2 SMNVEV (reference sequence). DNA for the CDR3: TGTGCCAGCAGAGGACTAGCGGGAGGGGCGTCCTACGAGCAGTACTTC. This translates into CASRGLAGGASYEQYF.

The sample holds many counts of this clonotype. The J gene is TRBJ2-5, the V gene TRBV20-1; D gene unclear. V lost 5 bases and J 2 bases, leaving 12 bases between the germline ends. CDR3 size: 13 residues. The germline V gene has CDR1 DFQATT and CDR2 SNEGSKA (reference sequence). CDR3 DNA: TGCAGTGCTGGTGCTAGAGTACAAGAGACCCAGTACTTC. Encoded protein: CSAGARVQETQYF.

This clonotype was seen a handful of times. The gene calls are TRBV7-2 and TRBJ2-7, with 11 bases fitting TRBD2. The CDR3 is 15 amino acids. CDR1 is SGHTA and CDR2 is FQGNSA in the germline V gene. Trimming took 5 bases from V and 4 from J; bases not matched to a gene: 7. In DNA form, the CDR3 reads TGTGCCAGCAGCCTTACTAGCGGGAGTGGATACGAGCAGTACTTC. This encodes CASSLTSGSGYEQYF.

At least ten counts were recorded for this clonotype. The rearrangement joins TRBV2 to TRBJ1-2; 8 positions agree with TRBD1. Germline loops: CDR1 SNHLY, CDR2 FYNNEI. The CDR3 extends over 16 amino acids. Trimming cost V 1 base and J 0 bases; bases outside gene matches: 4. CDR3 protein: CASSEDATGANYGYTF. CDR3 nucleotide sequence: TGTGCCAGCAGTGAAGATGCGACAGGGGCTAACTATGGCTACACCTTC. The full variable domain, in which reference TRBV2 and TRBJ1-2 provide the parts outside the CDR3, is EPEVTQTPSHQVTQMGQEVILRCVPISNHLYFYWYRQILGQKVEFLVSFYNNEISEKSEIFDDQFSVERPDGSNFTLKIRSTKLEDSAMYFCASSEDATGANYGYTFGSGTRLTVV.

In this sample, this clonotype turned up many times. J is TRBJ1-6 and V is TRBV7-3, with D unresolved. CDR3 length: 14 amino acids. Trimming stripped 5 bases from V and 9 bases from J, with 14 bases between. Germline CDR1 and CDR2: SGHTA and FQGTGA. For the CDR3, the DNA is TGTGCCAGCAGCGCCGCCTCGGAGGGTTCACCCCTCCACTTT. It is translated as CASSAASEGSPLHF.

The V and J genes are TRBV19 and TRBJ1-1, with TRBD1 identical over 11 bases. With V trimmed by 7 bases and J by 5 bases, 3 bases remained unmatched. The CDR3 contains 13 residues. Germline-derived CDR1 and CDR2 are LNHDA and SQIVND (reference sequence). CDR3 residues: CASTGQGATEAFF. The CDR3 DNA sequence: TGTGCCAGTACCGGACAGGGGGCAACTGAAGCTTTCTTT.